This T cell receptor beta chain was recovered during a study of technical replicates of blood from a handful of donors. Clones were read by immunoSEQ multiplex PCR, and TCRdb kept only the in-frame ones, dropping some. The table has fewer than 90,000 clones, 93% seen once. The CDR3 runs to 16 residues. CDR1 is SGHNT and CDR2 is YENEEA in the germline V gene. V shed 3 bases, J shed 7 bases, and the junction held 9 bases outside the gene matches. The TCR sequence derives from a human donor in good health. V is TRBV11-3 and J is TRBJ2-1, with TRBD2 matching 10 bases. Sequencing was performed on T cells isolated from PBMCs. For the CDR3, the DNA is TGTGCCAGCAGCTTGGCTAGCGGGAGAAGAACAAATGAGCAGTTCTTC. It translates to CASSLASGRRTNEQFF.